This T cell receptor beta chain appears in the sequencing data of a study of blood T cell repertoires in COVID-19. Study-wide context: The analysed material was cDNA or gDNA that came from T cells, B-cell-depleted T cells, or PBMCs.

CDR3 size: 14 residues. The J segment lost 9 bases and the V segment lost 2 bases, leaving 1 base of the junction unmatched. Germline V gene sequence: CDR1 MNHEY, CDR2 SMNVEV (reference sequence). In the study's own analysis: Amplified reference gene primers provided the basis for estimating nucleated cell counts. The method was immunoSEQ multiplex PCR; TCRdb's version includes in-frame clones alone and lacks a portion of them. D and trimming come from the DNA, and the V and J calls and clone size come from that table. The sample contains a few hundred thousand clones, about 87% of which appear only once. Each recovered donor of Cohort 3 presented with two negative PCRs, clearance, or symptom resolution.

The sequenced sample consisted of PBMCs or T cells enriched from blood (not recorded which). The receptor was derived from a woman in her late teens or twenties who had recovered from COVID-19. The rearrangement joins TRBV27 to TRBJ1-6, with TRBD1 matching 10 bases. In DNA, the CDR3 is TGTGCCAGCAGTTTACGGGACAGGGGTTCACCCCTCCACTTT. Its protein is CASSLRDRGSPLHF.